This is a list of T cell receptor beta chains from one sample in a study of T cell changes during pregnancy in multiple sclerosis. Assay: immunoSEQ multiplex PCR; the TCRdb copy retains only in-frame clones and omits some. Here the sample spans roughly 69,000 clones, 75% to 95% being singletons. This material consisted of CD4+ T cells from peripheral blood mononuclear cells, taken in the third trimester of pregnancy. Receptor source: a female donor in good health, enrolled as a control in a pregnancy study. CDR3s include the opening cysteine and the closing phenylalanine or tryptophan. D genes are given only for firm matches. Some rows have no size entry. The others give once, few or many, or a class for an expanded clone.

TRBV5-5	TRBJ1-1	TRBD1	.	TGTGCCAGCAGCTCGACAGGGCGTACTGAAGCTTTCTTT	CASSSTGRTEAFF
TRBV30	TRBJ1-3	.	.	TGTGCCTGCACAGGTTTCTCTGGAAACACCATATATTTT	CACTGFSGNTIYF
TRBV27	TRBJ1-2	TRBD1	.	TGTGCCAGCACCGCCCCAGGGGGCAATGGCTACACCTTC	CASTAPGGNGYTF
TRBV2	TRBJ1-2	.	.	TGTGCCAGCAGTTCAGGGGCCCTAGACTATGGCTACACCTTC	CASSSGALDYGYTF
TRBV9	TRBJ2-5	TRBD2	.	TGTGCCAGCAGCGTAGGAGCGGGGGGGTACCAAGAGACCCAGTACTTC	CASSVGAGGYQETQYF
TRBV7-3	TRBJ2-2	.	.	TGTGCCAGCAGCTTTGCCCGTGGGGCCAACACCGGGGAGCTGTTTTTT	CASSFARGANTGELFF
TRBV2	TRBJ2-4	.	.	TGTGCCAGCACTCTAGACAGAGAAGCCAAAAACATTCAGTACTTC	CASTLDREAKNIQYF
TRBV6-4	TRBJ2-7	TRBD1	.	TGTGCCAGCAGTGAACAAGGACAGGGAGAGCAGTACTTC	CASSEQGQGEQYF
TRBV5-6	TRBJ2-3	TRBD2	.	TGTGCCAGCAGCTTACGACTAGCGGGGGCTACAGATACGCAGTATTTT	CASSLRLAGATDTQYF
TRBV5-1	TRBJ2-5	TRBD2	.	TGCGCCAGCAGCTTGCGTAGCGGGGGCGTGTTCCAAGAGACCCAGTACTTC	CASSLRSGGVFQETQYF
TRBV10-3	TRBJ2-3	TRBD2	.	TGTGCCATCCTTGAGCGGGGCGGAAGCACAGATACGCAGTATTTT	CAILERGGSTDTQYF
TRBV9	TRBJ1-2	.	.	TGTGCCAGCAGCGTAGCTGGGGGGGGCGACTATGGCTACACCTTC	CASSVAGGGDYGYTF
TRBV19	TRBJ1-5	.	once	TGTGCCAGTAGTATTGGGGGACTTTATAGCAATCAGCCCCAGCATTTT	CASSIGGLYSNQPQHF
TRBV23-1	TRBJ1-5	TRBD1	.	TGCGCCAGCAGTCAAGTCCAGGGGGCTCATCAGCCCCAGCATTTT	CASSQVQGAHQPQHF
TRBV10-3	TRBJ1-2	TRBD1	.	TGTGCCATCAGTGACGACAGGGGACGACATGGCTACACCTTC	CAISDDRGRHGYTF
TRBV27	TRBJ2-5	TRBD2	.	TGTGCCAGCAGCCCCTGGGAGGGGTTGGAGACCCAGTACTTC	CASSPWEGLETQYF
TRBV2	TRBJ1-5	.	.	TGTGCCAGCAGACGGGACATCAGCAATCAGCCCCAGCATTTT	CASRRDISNQPQHF
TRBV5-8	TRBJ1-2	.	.	TGTGCCAGCAGCCCAGGGCTAGGCTATGGCTACACCTTC	CASSPGLGYGYTF
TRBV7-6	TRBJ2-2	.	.	TGTGCCAGCAGCTTATCACCTTCGGGCACCGGGGAGCTGTTTTTT	CASSLSPSGTGELFF
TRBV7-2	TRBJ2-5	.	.	TGTGCCAGCAGCCCGCCGGCCTCCGGACAGGAGACCCAGTACTTC	CASSPPASGQETQYF
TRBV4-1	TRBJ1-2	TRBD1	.	TGCGCCAGCAGCCAAGTATGGGATCAGACAGGGAGCGGCTACACCTTC	CASSQVWDQTGSGYTF
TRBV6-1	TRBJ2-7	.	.	TGTGCCAGCAGTGCCAATCAGGGGAGCAGCTACGAGCAGTACTTC	CASSANQGSSYEQYF
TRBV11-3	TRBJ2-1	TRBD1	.	TGTGCCAGCACCCCTGGACAGGGGACCTTCAATGAGCAGTTCTTC	CASTPGQGTFNEQFF
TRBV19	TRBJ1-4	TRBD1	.	TGTGCCACCAAGACAGGGGCTTCTCCTGGGGCTAATGAAAAACTGTTTTTT	CATKTGASPGANEKLFF
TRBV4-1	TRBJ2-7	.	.	TGCGCCAGCAGCCAGCCCGGACAGAGACCCTACGAGCAGTACTTC	CASSQPGQRPYEQYF
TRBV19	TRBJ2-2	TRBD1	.	TGTGCCAGTACCCGACAGGGGATCGGGAACACCGGGGAGCTGTTTTTT	CASTRQGIGNTGELFF
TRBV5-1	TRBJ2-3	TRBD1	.	TGCGCCAGCAGCCCCGGGACAGGGTGGACAGATACGCAGTATTTT	CASSPGTGWTDTQYF
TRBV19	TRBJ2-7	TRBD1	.	TGTGCCAGTAGTATCGGACAGGGAGGTGACGAGCAGTACTTC	CASSIGQGGDEQYF
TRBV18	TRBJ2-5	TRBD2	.	TGTGCCAGCTCACCACGACAAGCGGGGGTGGGAGAGACCCAGTACTTC	CASSPRQAGVGETQYF
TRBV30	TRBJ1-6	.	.	TGTGCCCTCCCCCGGGGATCGCAAGCGGTTAATTCACCCCTCCACTTT	CALPRGSQAVNSPLHF
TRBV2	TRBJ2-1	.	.	TGTGCCAGCAGAGAGCGTCCCTACAATGAGCAGTTCTTC	CASRERPYNEQFF
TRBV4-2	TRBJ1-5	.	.	TGTGCCAGCAGCCAAGAGGCAGGGGGCAATCAGCCCCAGCATTTT	CASSQEAGGNQPQHF
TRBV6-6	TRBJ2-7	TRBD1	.	TGTGCCAGCAGTTACCGGACAGGCTACGAGCAGTACTTC	CASSYRTGYEQYF
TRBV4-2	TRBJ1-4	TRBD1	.	TGTGCCAGCAGCCAAGTTTGGACAGGGAGTGAAAAACTGTTTTTT	CASSQVWTGSEKLFF
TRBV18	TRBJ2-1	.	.	TGTGCCAGCTCACCCGGTACGAGGTACAATGAGCAGTTCTTC	CASSPGTRYNEQFF
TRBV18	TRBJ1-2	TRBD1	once	TGTGCCAGCTCACCACCTGGGACAGGGACTAACTATGGCTACACCTTC	CASSPPGTGTNYGYTF
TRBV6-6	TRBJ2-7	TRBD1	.	TGTGCCAGCACTAAAGGACAGGGGCCCTACGAGCAGTACTTC	CASTKGQGPYEQYF
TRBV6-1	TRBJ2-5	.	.	TGTGCCAGCAGTGGAGTTAATGCTTTAAAGACCCAGTACTTC	CASSGVNALKTQYF
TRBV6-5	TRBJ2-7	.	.	TGTGCCAGTAAGATAGACTTTAAGCAGTACTTC	CASKIDFKQYF
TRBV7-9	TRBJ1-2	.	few	TGTGCCAGCAGCCCCGGTGGTAGCTATGGCTACACCTTC	CASSPGGSYGYTF
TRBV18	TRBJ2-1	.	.	TGTGCCAGCTCCCCCTCCCTTGCCGGTACCAATGAGCAGTTCTTC	CASSPSLAGTNEQFF
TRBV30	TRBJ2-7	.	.	TGTGCCTGTGCCCGGGGAGCTGGACTCTACGAGCAGTACTTC	CACARGAGLYEQYF
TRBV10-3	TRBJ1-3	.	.	TGTGCCATCAGTGAGTCGACGCAGGGGGGAAACACCATATATTTT	CAISESTQGGNTIYF
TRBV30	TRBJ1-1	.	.	TGTGCCTGGACTTCACAGGCGAACACTGAAGCTTTCTTT	CAWTSQANTEAFF
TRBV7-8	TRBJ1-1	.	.	TGTGCCAGCAGCTTTTCCACCAGGGCGGACACTGAAGCTTTCTTT	CASSFSTRADTEAFF
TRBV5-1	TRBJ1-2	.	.	TGCGCCAGCAGCCTCGGTAGTGAGCGCTATGGCTACACCTTC	CASSLGSERYGYTF
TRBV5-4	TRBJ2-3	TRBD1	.	TGTGCCAGCAGCGTGCGACAGGGCGTTTTCACAGATACGCAGTATTTT	CASSVRQGVFTDTQYF
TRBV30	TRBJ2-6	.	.	TGTGCCTGGAGTACTTCACCCAGGGGGGCCAACGTCCTGACTTTC	CAWSTSPRGANVLTF
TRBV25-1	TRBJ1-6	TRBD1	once	TGTGCCAGCAGTTACGGGACAGAACACTCACCCCTCCACTTT	CASSYGTEHSPLHF
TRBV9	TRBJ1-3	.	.	TGTGCCAGCAGCGTAGATGGGGGGGCTGGAACTGGAAACACCATATATTTT	CASSVDGGAGTGNTIYF
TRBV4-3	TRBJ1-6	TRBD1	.	TGCGCCAGCAGCCAACAGCAGGGGGCAGGATCACCCCTCCACTTT	CASSQQQGAGSPLHF
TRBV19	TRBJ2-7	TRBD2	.	TGTGCCAGTAGTTCCCTAGCGGGGGACACCTACGAGCAGTACTTC	CASSSLAGDTYEQYF
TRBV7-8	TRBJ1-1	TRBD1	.	TGTGCCAGCAGCTTAGGGACAGGCAACACTGAAGCTTTCTTT	CASSLGTGNTEAFF